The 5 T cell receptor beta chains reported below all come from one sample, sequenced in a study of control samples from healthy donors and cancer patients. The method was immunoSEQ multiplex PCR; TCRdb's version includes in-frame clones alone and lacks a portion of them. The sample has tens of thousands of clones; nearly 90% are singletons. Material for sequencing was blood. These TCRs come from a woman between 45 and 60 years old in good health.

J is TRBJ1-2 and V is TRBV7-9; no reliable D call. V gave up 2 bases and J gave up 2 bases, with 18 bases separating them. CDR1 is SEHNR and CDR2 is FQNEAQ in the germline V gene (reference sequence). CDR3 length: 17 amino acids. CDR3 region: CASSLSASTRSNYGYTF. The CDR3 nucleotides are TGTGCCAGCAGCTTAAGCGCTTCGACACGCTCAAACTATGGCTACACCTTC.

The CDR3 sequence is CASSSGLAGVTDTQYF. Written as DNA, the CDR3 is TGCGCCAGCAGCTCGGGACTAGCGGGGGTCACAGATACGCAGTATTTT. The V call is TRBV5-1, the J call TRBJ2-3; TRBD2 matches 14 bases. The V gene's germline CDR1 is SGHRS and CDR2 YFSETQ. This CDR3 region has 16 residues. The junction had 2 bases not matched to a gene; V was cut back by 3 bases and J by 2 bases. Full variable domain (missing parts from reference TRBV5-1 and TRBJ2-3): KAGVTQTPRYLIKTRGQQVTLSCSPISGHRSVSWYQQTPGQGLQFLFEYFSETQRNKGNFPGRFSGRQFSNSRSEMNVSTLELGDSALYLCASSSGLAGVTDTQYFGPGTRLTVL.

The DNA of the CDR3 is TGCGCCAGCAGCCTAGGACCCTCTGGGGCCAACGTCCTGACTTTC. Translation gives CASSLGPSGANVLTF. The chain joins TRBV5-1 to TRBJ2-6; D uncertain. This CDR3 comprises 15 residues. Looked up from germline, CDR1 is SGHRS and CDR2 is YFSETQ. The V and J ends lost 4 bases and 0 bases respectively, with 8 bases between them. The whole variable domain, remainder taken from reference TRBV5-1 and TRBJ2-6, is KAGVTQTPRYLIKTRGQQVTLSCSPISGHRSVSWYQQTPGQGLQFLFEYFSETQRNKGNFPGRFSGRQFSNSRSEMNVSTLELGDSALYLCASSLGPSGANVLTFGAGSRLTVL.

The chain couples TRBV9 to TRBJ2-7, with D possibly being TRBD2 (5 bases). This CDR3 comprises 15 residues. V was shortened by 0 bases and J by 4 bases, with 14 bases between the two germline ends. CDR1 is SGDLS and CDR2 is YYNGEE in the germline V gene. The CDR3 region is CASSVAPSLAYEQYF. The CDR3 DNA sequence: TGTGCCAGCAGCGTAGCCCCATCGTTAGCGTACGAGCAGTACTTC. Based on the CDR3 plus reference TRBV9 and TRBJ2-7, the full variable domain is DSGVTQTPKHLITATGQRVTLRCSPRSGDLSVYWYQQSLDQGLQFLIQYYNGEERAKGNILERFSAQQFPDLHSELNLSSLELGDSALYFCASSVAPSLAYEQYFGPGTRLTVT.

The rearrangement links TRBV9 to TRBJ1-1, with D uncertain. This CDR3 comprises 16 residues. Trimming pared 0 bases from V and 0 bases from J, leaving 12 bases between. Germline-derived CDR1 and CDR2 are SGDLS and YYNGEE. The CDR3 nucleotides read TGTGCCAGCAGCGTAGAAGGGAGTGTCATGAACACTGAAGCTTTCTTT. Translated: CASSVEGSVMNTEAFF.